The source of this TCR beta chain is a study of T cell repertoires in cytomegalovirus infection. General study points: Predominance within the ex vivo response was attributable to HLA-C-restricted CMV-specific TCR beta clonotypes.

V lost 4 bases to trimming and J lost 6 bases, with 13 bases between them. This CDR3 comprises 13 residues. CDR1 is MNHNS and CDR2 is SASEGT in the germline V gene. In this sample, this clonotype turned up many times. What it binds is not known. MiXCR, applied by TCRdb to the reads, yields one record per CDR3 protein. Of around 530,000 distinct CDR3 sequences listed, 15% to 20% are singletons. The specimen was CD8+ T cells from PBMCs. The chain couples TRBV6-1 to TRBJ2-7; the D call may be TRBD1 or TRBD2 (5 bases each). The clonotype comes from a human donor in good health (CMV status not recorded). Some clones in this sample may be carry-over from other donors' samples. The CDR3 nucleotides are TGTGCCAGCAGTGGGGGGATCCAACTCGAGCAGTACTTC. Protein product: CASSGGIQLEQYF.